This T cell receptor beta chain was recorded in a study of human T cells and chemical hapten exposure. Unique molecular identifiers were affixed to discrete cDNA molecules within the library. Each CDR3 protein gets one entry after TCRdb re-called the 5' RACE reads with MiXCR. This sample has approximately 81,000 distinct CDR3 sequences; more than 7.5% occur once, and the top ten carry approximately 2.5%. V was pared by 5 bases and J by 8 bases, with 13 bases of the junction left unmatched. Germline assignment: CDR1 MNHEY and CDR2 SVGEGT. The CDR3 is made up of 16 amino acids. The table lists this clonotype with a few counts. Sequencing started from total RNA isolated from unfractionated whole blood.

This receptor was identified in a male donor in good health. The rearrangement uses TRBV6-2 or TRBV6-3 and TRBJ2-1, with 9 bases lining up with TRBD1. In nucleotides, the CDR3 is TGTGCCAGCAGTCTACTGGGACAGGGTTTTGACGATGAGCAGTTCTTC. Translating it yields CASSLLGQGFDDEQFF.